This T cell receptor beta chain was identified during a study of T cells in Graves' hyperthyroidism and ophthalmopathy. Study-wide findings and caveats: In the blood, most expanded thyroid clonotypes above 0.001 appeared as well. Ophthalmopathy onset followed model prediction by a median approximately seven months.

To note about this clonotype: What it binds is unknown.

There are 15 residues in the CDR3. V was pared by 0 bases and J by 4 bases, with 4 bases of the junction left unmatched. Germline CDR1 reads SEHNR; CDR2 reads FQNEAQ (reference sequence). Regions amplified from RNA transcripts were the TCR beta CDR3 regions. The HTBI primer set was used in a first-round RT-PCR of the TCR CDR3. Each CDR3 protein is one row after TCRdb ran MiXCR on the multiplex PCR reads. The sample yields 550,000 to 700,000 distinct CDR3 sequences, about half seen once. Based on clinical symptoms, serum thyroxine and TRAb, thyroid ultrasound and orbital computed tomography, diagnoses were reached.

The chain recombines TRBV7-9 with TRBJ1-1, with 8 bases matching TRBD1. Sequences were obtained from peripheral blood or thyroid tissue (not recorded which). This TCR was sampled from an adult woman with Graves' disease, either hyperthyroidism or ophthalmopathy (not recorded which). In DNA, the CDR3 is TGTGCCAGCAGCTTAGCGACAGGGGTTGGCACTGAAGCTTTCTTT. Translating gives CASSLATGVGTEAFF.